The 14 T cell receptor beta chains reported below all come from one sample, sequenced in a study of T cells in Graves' hyperthyroidism and ophthalmopathy. Amplification of TCR beta CDR3 regions used RNA as the template. An initial round of RT-PCR targeting the TCR CDR3 relied on the HTBI primer set. Each CDR3 protein is one row after TCRdb ran MiXCR on the multiplex PCR reads. Of about 520,000 distinct CDR3 sequences listed, around a quarter are singletons. Sequenced: blood. Receptors were obtained from a woman aged 25 to 39 with Graves' ophthalmopathy.

This clonotype was seen only a few times. This chain connects TRBV11-2 to TRBJ2-7; D might be TRBD1 (6 bases). Germline loops: CDR1 SGHAT, CDR2 FQNNGV. There are 14 residues in the CDR3. The V end lost 7 bases, the J end lost 3 bases, and 16 bases lay between the germline ends. The CDR3 is CASTAGDLFYEQYF. As DNA, the CDR3 is TGTGCCAGCACCGCAGGGGACCTCTTCTACGAGCAGTACTTC.

At least ten counts were recorded for this clonotype. The V gene is TRBV6-2 or TRBV6-3, the J gene TRBJ2-7; D unclear. The germline V gene has CDR1 MNHEY and CDR2 SVGEGT. Trimming took 2 bases from V and 5 from J, leaving 10 bases between them. The CDR3 is 13 amino acids. The CDR3 loop reads CASSYRAVNEQYF. The CDR3 DNA sequence: TGTGCCAGCAGTTACAGGGCTGTAAACGAGCAGTACTTC.

This clonotype occurred many times. The V gene is TRBV5-1, the J gene TRBJ2-7; D unresolved. Trimming left V 2 bases short and J 1 base short, with 10 bases between. The CDR3 sequence is 14 residues long. Per the germline V gene, CDR1 is SGHRS and CDR2 is YFSETQ. CDR3 bases: TGCGCCAGCAGCTTAAAGGCAGATTCCTACGAGCAGTACTTC. Its translation: CASSLKADSYEQYF.

DNA for the CDR3: TGTGCCAGCAGCTTATGGATCTCCAACTATGGCTACACCTTC. Translated: CASSLWISNYGYTF. This chain links TRBV7-2 with TRBJ1-2; D gene ambiguous. Germline-derived CDR1 and CDR2 are SGHTA and FQGNSA. The CDR3 length is 14 residues. Trimming cost V 2 bases and J 2 bases, with 9 bases left between them.

The chain joins TRBV28 to TRBJ1-5; no firm D call. The CDR3 consists of 15 residues. V was pared by 9 bases and J by 5 bases, with 20 bases between. Germline V CDR1 and CDR2: MDHEN, SYDVKM. The CDR3 region is CASKTPGRMYQPQHF. The CDR3 DNA reads TGTGCCAGTAAGACGCCTGGGCGGATGTATCAGCCCCAGCATTTT.

This clonotype appeared a few times. The CDR3 loop is CASGPGTTSNQPQHF. In nucleotides, the CDR3 is TGTGCCAGCGGACCGGGGACCACCAGCAATCAGCCCCAGCATTTT. The chain joins TRBV6-1 to TRBJ1-5; tentative D call: TRBD1 (5 bases). Trimming stripped 8 bases from V and 1 base from J, with 15 bases between. Looked up from germline, CDR1 is MNHNS and CDR2 is SASEGT. CDR3 length equals 15 residues.

There are a few counts of this clonotype. One junction end does not reproduce the germline sequence, and a read error may be involved. V usage is TRBV7-2 and J usage is TRBJ1-1, with D uncertain. This CDR3 region has 14 residues. The germline V gene encodes CDR1 SGHTA and CDR2 FQGNSA. The CDR3, as DNA: TGTGCCAGCAGCCCCCGGAGAGGGAACACTGATGCTTTCTTT. Translation: CASSPRRGNTDAFF.

The rearrangement joins TRBV5-5 to TRBJ1-5; D gene unclear. The V end lost 5 bases, the J end lost 6 bases, and 12 bases lay between the germline ends. Germline V lookup: CDR1 SGHKS, CDR2 YYEKEE (reference sequence). The CDR3 consists of 13 residues. The CDR3: CASSPDGGQPQHF. The CDR3 nucleotides read TGTGCCAGCAGTCCGGACGGTGGTCAGCCCCAGCATTTT. The whole variable domain, remainder taken from reference TRBV5-5 and TRBJ1-5, is DAGVTQSPTHLIKTRGQQVTLRCSPISGHKSVSWYQQVLGQGPQFIFQYYEKEERGRGNFPDRFSARQFPNYSSELNVNALLLGDSALYLCASSPDGGQPQHFGDGTRLSIL.

The genes are TRBV5-1 and TRBJ2-2, with 9 nucleotides matching TRBD1. Germline loops: CDR1 SGHRS, CDR2 YFSETQ. The CDR3 sequence is 16 residues long. V was clipped by 7 bases and J by 6 bases; unmatched bases: 13. The CDR3 reads CASQDSGQGRAGELFF. CDR3 bases: TGCGCCAGCCAAGACTCCGGACAGGGGCGAGCCGGGGAGCTGTTTTTT.

This clonotype was picked up many times. This chain connects TRBV12-3 or TRBV12-4 to TRBJ2-5; perhaps TRBD2 as D (6 bases). This CDR3 spans 12 amino acids. The germline V and J ends were trimmed by 8 bases and 1 base, with 8 bases remaining between them. The CDR3, as DNA: TGTGCCAGCGGGGAGGTCCAAGAGACCCAGTACTTC. Translating it yields CASGEVQETQYF.

In this sample, this clonotype turned up many times. This sequence joins TRBV28 and TRBJ2-2; D gene unclear. Germline lookup yields CDR1 MDHEN and CDR2 SYDVKM. The CDR3 covers 14 residues. Trimming left V 4 bases short and J 0 bases short, with 6 bases between. The CDR3 here is CASSWSANTGELFF. The CDR3 DNA reads TGTGCCAGCAGTTGGTCCGCGAACACCGGGGAGCTGTTTTTT. The full variable domain, completed using reference TRBV28 and TRBJ2-2, is DVKVTQSSRYLVKRTGEKVFLECVQDMDHENMFWYRQDPGLGLRLIYFSYDVKMKEKGDIPEGYSVSREKKERFSLILESASTNQTSMYLCASSWSANTGELFFGEGSRLTVL.

This clonotype was detected many times. The chain recombines TRBV30 with TRBJ2-2; 8 bases line up with TRBD1. Trimming cost V 8 bases and J 3 bases; bases outside gene matches: 2. The CDR3 covers 12 residues. CDR1 GTSNPN and CDR2 SVGIG come from the germline V gene (reference sequence). CDR3 protein: CAGGQDTGELFF. The CDR3 coding sequence is TGTGCCGGGGGACAGGACACCGGGGAGCTGTTTTTT.

The chain recombines TRBV5-1 with TRBJ2-7; D may match TRBD1 or TRBD2 (6 bases each). Germline CDR1 is SGHRS and CDR2 is YFSETQ. The CDR3 extends over 14 amino acids. V was pared by 4 bases and J by 0 bases, with 11 bases between. The CDR3 here is CASSGEGGSYEQYF. The CDR3 bases are TGCGCCAGCAGCGGCGAGGGGGGCTCCTACGAGCAGTACTTC.

This clonotype was picked up a small number of times. V gene TRBV4-1 combines with J gene TRBJ2-7, with 7 bases that match TRBD1. Unmatched junction bases numbered 8, after V lost 1 base and J lost 5 bases. CDR1 is MGHRA, CDR2 YSYEKL, per germline. This CDR3 is 15 amino acids long. CDR3 residues: CASSQVRGKVNEQYF. DNA for the CDR3: TGCGCCAGCAGCCAAGTCAGGGGGAAGGTCAACGAGCAGTACTTC.